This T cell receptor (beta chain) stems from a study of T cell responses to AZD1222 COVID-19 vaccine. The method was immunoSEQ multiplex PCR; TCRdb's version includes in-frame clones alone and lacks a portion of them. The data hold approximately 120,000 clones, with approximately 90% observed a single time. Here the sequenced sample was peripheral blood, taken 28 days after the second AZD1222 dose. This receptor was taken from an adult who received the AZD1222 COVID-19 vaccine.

The chain's CDR3 is CASSQWTVATNEKLFF. The CDR3 nucleotides are TGTGCCAGCTCGCAATGGACAGTTGCAACTAATGAAAAACTGTTTTTT. The chain employs TRBV18 and TRBJ1-4, with TRBD1 as a possible D gene (6 bases). The CDR3 runs 16 residues. Germline CDR1 KGHSH, CDR2 LQKENI. V was cut by 6 bases and J by 0 bases, with 14 bases left in between.